Listed here are 6 T cell receptor beta chains from one sample, sequenced in a study of shared T cell receptors in the human thymus. The method was immunoSEQ multiplex PCR; TCRdb's version includes in-frame clones alone and lacks a portion of them. The data show hundreds of thousands of clones, around 87% seen once. This sample was also put to use in a study of human thymus T cells.

What was sequenced was thymocytes. The origin of the receptors is a boy younger than two with a congenital heart defect.

The genes are TRBV21-1 and TRBJ1-2; TRBD1, as called in the table, went unchecked against the DNA. TRBV21-1 has pseudogene status. The CDR3 spans 15 residues. The CDR3 protein is CASSKVTGANYGYTF. The CDR3, as DNA: TGTGCCAGCAGCAAAGTTACAGGGGCCAACTATGGCTACACCTTC.

The chain joins TRBV5-1 to TRBJ1-2; D gene ambiguous. Trimming cost V 0 bases and J 3 bases, with 24 bases left between them. CDR1 and CDR2 (germline): SGHRS, YFSETQ. The CDR3 is 19 amino acids. The CDR3 sequence: CASSLGPLTTCLTYYGYTF. The CDR3, as DNA: TGCGCCAGCAGCTTGGGTCCCCTGACGACATGTTTAACCTACTATGGCTACACCTTC.

This clone was found once. V and J are TRBV5-6 and TRBJ2-7; the match to TRBD1 covers 7 bases. Germline V gene data show CDR1 as SGHDT and CDR2 as YYEEEE. V lost 0 bases, J lost 1 base, and 4 bases stayed unmatched. The CDR3 runs to 15 residues. The CDR3 loop reads CASSLDRGRSYEQYF. DNA for the CDR3: TGTGCCAGCAGCTTGGACAGGGGTCGTTCCTACGAGCAGTACTTC.

This clone appeared a few times. The chain has TRBV7-9 and TRBJ2-1, with TRBD2 matching over 8 bases. V was pared by 0 bases and J by 8 bases, with 6 bases of the junction left unmatched. Germline CDR1 is SEHNR and CDR2 is FQNEAQ (reference sequence). The CDR3 totals 15 residues. Here the CDR3 DNA reads TGTGCCAGCAGCTTAGCCCTAGCGGGTTGGGATGAGCAGTTCTTC. Protein sequence: CASSLALAGWDEQFF.

The chain combines TRBV18 with TRBJ1-2, with a weak D call TRBD1 (6 bases). V was shortened by 0 bases and J by 4 bases, with 21 bases between the two germline ends. This CDR3 is built from 18 residues. Germline-derived CDR1 and CDR2 are KGHSH and LQKENI. The CDR3 loop is CASSPPGLPEGGAYGYTF. The CDR3 DNA follows: TGTGCCAGCTCACCACCTGGCCTACCAGAGGGGGGGGCCTATGGCTACACCTTC.

The chain links TRBV6-6 to TRBJ1-1, with 7 positions matching TRBD1. In germline, CDR1 is MNHNY, CDR2 SVGAGI (reference sequence). CDR3 length: 14 residues. Trimming removed 6 bases from V and 1 base from J; junction bases left unmatched: 5. CDR3 in DNA: TGTGCCAGCAGATGGGACAGTTCGAACACTGAAGCTTTCTTT. Translation: CASRWDSSNTEAFF.